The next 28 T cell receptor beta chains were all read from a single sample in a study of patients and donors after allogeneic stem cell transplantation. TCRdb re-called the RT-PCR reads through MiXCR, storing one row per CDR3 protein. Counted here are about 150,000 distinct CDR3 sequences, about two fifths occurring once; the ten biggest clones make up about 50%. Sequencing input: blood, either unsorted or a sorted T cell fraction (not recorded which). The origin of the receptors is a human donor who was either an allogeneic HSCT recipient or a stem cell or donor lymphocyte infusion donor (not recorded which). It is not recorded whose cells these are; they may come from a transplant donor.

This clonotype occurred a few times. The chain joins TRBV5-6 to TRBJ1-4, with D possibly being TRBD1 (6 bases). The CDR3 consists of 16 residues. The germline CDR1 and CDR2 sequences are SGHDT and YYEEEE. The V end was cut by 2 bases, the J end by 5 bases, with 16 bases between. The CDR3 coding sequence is TGTGCCAGCAGCTTTCGACAGGCTGGCTTAAATGAAAAACTGTTTTTT. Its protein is CASSFRQAGLNEKLFF. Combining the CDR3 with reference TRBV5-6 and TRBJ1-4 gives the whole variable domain DAGVTQSPTHLIKTRGQQVTLRCSPKSGHDTVSWYQQALGQGPQFIFQYYEEEERQRGNFPDRFSGHQFPNYSSELNVNALLLGDSALYLCASSFRQAGLNEKLFFGSGTQLSVL.

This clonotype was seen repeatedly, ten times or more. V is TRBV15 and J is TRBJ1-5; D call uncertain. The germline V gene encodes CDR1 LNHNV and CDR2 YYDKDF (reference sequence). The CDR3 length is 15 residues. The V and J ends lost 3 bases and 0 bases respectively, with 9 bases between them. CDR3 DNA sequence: TGTGCCACCAGCAGCGGGGTCCCTAGCAATCAGCCCCAGCATTTT. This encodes CATSSGVPSNQPQHF.

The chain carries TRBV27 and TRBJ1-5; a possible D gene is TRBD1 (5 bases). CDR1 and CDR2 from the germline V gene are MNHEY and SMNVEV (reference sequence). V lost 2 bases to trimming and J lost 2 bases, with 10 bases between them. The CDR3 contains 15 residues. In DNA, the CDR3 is TGTGCCAGCAGTTTAGGGGGGTCGCGCAATCAGCCCCAGCATTTT. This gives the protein CASSLGGSRNQPQHF.

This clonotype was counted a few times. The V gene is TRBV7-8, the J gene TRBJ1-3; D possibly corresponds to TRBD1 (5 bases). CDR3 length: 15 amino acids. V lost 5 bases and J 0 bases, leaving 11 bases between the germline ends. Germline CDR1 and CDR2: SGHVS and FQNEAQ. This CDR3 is CASSLRAYSGNTIYF. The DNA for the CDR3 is TGTGCCAGCAGCCTCAGGGCCTACTCTGGAAACACCATATATTTT.

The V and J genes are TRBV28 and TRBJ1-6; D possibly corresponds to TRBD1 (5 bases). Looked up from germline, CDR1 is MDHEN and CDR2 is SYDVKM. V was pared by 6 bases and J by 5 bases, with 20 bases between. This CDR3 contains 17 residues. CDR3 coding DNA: TGTGCCAGCAGCCCTCACGCCCAGGGAGTGCATAATTCACCCCTCCACTTT. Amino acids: CASSPHAQGVHNSPLHF.

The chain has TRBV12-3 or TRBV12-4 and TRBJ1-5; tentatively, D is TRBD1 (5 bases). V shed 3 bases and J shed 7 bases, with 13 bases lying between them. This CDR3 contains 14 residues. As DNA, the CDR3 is TGTGCCAGCAGTTTCTCGGGGCACGACCAGCCCCAGCATTTT. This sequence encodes CASSFSGHDQPQHF.

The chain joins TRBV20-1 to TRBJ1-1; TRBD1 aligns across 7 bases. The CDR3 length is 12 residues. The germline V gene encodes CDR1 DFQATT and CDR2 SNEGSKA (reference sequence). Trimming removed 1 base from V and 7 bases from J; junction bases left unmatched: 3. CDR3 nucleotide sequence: TGCAGTGCTAGAGGACAGGGTAATGAAGCTTTCTTT. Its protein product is CSARGQGNEAFF.

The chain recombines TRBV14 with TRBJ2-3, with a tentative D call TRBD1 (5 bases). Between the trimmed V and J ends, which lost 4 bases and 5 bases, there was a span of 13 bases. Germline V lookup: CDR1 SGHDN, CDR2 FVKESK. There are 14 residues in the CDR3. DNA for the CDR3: TGTGCCAGCAGCCTTGGGGCTCCGGGAGATACGCAGTATTTT. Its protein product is CASSLGAPGDTQYF.

This chain's CDR3 is CASSLQASNTGELFF. CDR3 in DNA: TGCGCCAGCAGCTTACAGGCCTCGAACACCGGGGAGCTGTTTTTT. J is TRBJ2-2 and V is TRBV5-1, with D possibly being TRBD1 (5 bases). The CDR3 spans 15 residues. CDR1 and CDR2 from the germline V gene are SGHRS and YFSETQ. The V gene lost 2 bases and the J gene lost 0 bases, with 8 bases spanning the gap.

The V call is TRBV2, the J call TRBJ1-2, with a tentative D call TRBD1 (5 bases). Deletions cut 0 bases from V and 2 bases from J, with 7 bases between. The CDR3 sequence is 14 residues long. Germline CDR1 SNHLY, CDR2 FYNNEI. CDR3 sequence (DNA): TGTGCCAGCAGTGAAGCGGGACCCAACTATGGCTACACCTTC. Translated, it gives CASSEAGPNYGYTF.

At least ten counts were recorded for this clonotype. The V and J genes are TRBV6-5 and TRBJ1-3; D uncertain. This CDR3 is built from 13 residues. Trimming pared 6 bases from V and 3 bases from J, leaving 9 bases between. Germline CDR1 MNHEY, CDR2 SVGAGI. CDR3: CASRDRIGNTIYF. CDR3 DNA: TGTGCCAGCAGGGACCGGATTGGAAACACCATATATTTT.

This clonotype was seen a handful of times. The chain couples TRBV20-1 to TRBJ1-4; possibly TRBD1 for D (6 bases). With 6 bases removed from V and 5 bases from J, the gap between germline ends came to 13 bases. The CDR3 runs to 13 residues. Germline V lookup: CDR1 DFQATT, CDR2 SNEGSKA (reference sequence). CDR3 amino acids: CSAQGDRNEKLFF. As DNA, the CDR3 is TGCAGTGCCCAGGGTGACAGGAATGAAAAACTGTTTTTT.

CDR3 region: CSARGSIAEAFF. The CDR3 DNA reads TGCAGTGCTAGAGGGAGCATCGCTGAAGCTTTCTTT. The J gene is TRBJ1-1, the V gene TRBV20-1; D unresolved. The CDR3 is made up of 12 amino acids. Trimming removed 1 base at V and 6 bases at J, with 9 bases between. In germline, CDR1 is DFQATT, CDR2 SNEGSKA (reference sequence).

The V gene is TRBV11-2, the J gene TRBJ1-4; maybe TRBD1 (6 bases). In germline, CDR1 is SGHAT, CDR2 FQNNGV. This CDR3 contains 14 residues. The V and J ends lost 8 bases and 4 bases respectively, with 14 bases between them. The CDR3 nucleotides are TGTGCCAGCGCTATGGACAGCCTTAATGAAAAACTGTTTTTT. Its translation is CASAMDSLNEKLFF.

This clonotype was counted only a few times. The CDR3 loop is CASSLERRKGTEAFF. For the CDR3, the DNA is TGCGCCAGCAGCTTGGAACGGCGGAAGGGCACTGAAGCTTTCTTT. The rearrangement joins TRBV5-1 to TRBJ1-1; D is uncertain. Germline V gene lookup returns CDR1 SGHRS and CDR2 YFSETQ. The CDR3 has 15 amino acids. Trimming left V 0 bases short and J 4 bases short, with 13 bases between.

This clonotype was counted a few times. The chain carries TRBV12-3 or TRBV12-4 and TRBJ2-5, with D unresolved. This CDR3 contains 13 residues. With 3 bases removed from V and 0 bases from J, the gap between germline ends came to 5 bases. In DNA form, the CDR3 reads TGTGCCAGCAGTTTTGCCTACCAAGAGACCCAGTACTTC. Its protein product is CASSFAYQETQYF.

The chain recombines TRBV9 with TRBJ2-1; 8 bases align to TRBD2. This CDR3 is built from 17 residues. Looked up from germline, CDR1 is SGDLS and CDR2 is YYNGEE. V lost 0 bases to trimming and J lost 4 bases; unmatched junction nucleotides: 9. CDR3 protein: CASSVGFSGASYNEQFF. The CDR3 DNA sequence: TGTGCCAGCAGCGTAGGATTTAGCGGGGCGAGTTACAATGAGCAGTTCTTC.

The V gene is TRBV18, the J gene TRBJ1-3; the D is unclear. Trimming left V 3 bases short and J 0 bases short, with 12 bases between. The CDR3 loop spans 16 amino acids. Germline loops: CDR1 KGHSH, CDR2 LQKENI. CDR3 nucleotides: TGTGCCAGCTCACCCCTGAGAGGGAGCTCTGGAAACACCATATATTTT. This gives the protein CASSPLRGSSGNTIYF.

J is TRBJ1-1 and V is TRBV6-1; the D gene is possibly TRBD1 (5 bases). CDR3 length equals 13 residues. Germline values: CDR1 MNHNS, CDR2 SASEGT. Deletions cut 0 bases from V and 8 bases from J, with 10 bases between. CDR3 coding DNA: TGTGCCAGCAGTGAAGCGGGGGTAAGGGAAGCTTTCTTT. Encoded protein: CASSEAGVREAFF.

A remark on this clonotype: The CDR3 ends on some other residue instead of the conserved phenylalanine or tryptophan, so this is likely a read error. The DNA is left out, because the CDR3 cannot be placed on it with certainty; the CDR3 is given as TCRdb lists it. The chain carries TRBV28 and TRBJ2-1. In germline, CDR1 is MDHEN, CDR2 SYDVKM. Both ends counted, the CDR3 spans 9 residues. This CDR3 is CASSLCWII.

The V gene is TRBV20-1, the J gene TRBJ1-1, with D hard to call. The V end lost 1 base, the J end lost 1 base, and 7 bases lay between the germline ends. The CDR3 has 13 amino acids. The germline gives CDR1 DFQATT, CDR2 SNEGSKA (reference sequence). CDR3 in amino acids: CSARVNQNTEAFF. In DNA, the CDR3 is TGCAGTGCTAGAGTGAATCAGAACACTGAAGCTTTCTTT.

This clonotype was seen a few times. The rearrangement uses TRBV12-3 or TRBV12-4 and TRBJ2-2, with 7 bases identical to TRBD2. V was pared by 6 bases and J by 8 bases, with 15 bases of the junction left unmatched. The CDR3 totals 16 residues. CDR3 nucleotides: TGTGCCAGCAGCCCCTTGGAGCGGGGACCCACGGGGGAGCTGTTTTTT. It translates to CASSPLERGPTGELFF.

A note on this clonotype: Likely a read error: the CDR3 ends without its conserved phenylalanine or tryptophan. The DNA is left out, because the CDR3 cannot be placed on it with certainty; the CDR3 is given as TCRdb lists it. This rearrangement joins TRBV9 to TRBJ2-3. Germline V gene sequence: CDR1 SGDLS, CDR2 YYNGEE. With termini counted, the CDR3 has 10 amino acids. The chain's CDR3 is CASSGEDWCV.

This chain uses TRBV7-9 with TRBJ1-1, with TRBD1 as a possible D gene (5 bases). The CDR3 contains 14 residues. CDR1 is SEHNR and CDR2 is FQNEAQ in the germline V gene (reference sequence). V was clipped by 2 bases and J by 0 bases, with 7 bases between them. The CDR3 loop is CASSLTRVNTEAFF. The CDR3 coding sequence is TGTGCCAGCAGCTTAACCAGGGTGAACACTGAAGCTTTCTTT.

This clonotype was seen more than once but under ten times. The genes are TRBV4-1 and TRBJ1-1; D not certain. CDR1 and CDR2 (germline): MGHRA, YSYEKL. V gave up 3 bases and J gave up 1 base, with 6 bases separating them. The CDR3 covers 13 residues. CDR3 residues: CASSHTGNTEAFF. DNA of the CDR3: TGCGCCAGCAGCCATACCGGGAACACTGAAGCTTTCTTT.

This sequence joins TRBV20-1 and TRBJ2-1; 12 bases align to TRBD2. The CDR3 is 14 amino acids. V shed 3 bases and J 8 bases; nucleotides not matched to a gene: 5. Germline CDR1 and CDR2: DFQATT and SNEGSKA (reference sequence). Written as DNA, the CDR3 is TGCAGTGCTAGTTCCCTAGCGGGGGGGCATGAGCAGTTCTTC. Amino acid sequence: CSASSLAGGHEQFF.

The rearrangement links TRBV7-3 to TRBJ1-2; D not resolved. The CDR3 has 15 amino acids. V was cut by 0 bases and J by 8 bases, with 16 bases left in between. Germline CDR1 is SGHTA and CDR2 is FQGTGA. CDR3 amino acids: CASSLTKAPGGGYTF. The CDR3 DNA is TGTGCCAGCAGCTTAACGAAGGCCCCCGGAGGGGGCTACACCTTC.

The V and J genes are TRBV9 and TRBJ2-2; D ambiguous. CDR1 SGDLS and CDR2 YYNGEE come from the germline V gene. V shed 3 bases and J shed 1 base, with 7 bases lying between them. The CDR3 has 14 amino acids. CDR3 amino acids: CASSALMNTGELFF. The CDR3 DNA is TGTGCCAGCAGCGCACTCATGAACACCGGGGAGCTGTTTTTT.